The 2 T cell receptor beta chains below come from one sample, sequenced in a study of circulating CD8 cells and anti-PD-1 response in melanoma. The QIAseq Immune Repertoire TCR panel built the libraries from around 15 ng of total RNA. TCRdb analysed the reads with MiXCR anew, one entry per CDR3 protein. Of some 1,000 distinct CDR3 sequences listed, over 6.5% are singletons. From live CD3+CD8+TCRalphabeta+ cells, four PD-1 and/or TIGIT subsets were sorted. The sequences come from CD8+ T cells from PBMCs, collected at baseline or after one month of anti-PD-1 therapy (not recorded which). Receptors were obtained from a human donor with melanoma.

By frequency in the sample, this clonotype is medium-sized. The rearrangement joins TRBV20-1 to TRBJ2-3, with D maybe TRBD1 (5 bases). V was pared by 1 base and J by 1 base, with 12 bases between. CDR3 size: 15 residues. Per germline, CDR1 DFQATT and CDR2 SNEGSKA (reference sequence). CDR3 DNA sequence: TGCAGTGCTAGAGGGGGCTCGGCGGGCACAGATACGCAGTATTTT. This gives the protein CSARGGSAGTDTQYF.

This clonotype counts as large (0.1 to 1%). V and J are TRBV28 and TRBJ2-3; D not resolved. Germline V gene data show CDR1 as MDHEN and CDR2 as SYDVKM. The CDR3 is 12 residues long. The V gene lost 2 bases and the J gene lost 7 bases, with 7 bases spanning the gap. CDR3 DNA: TGTGCCAGCAGTTTAGGGGAAAATACGCAGTATTTT. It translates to CASSLGENTQYF.